This T cell receptor beta chain originates from a study of T cell responses to AZD1222 COVID-19 vaccine (dated by TCRdb to about 2021). A note on the overall study: AZD1222 recipients given second doses at about 4 weeks or at about 12 weeks were pooled, since spike-specific TCR depth and breadth were not found to differ between the two schedules. TCR sequencing covered 230 to 250 trial participants: 200 to 220 given two doses of AZD1222 and about 26 given two doses of MenACWY control vaccine. Trial participants were enrolled by age into 18-55, 56-69 and 70-plus year subgroups, with roughly 150, 30 and 60 TCR-sequenced participants respectively.

The paper's findings and limits, for the study overall: Epitopes outside the regions mutated in the B.1.351 and B.1.1.7 variants were reportedly recognized by nearly half of the unique spike-specific TCRs. Because no day 14 peak-response samples were available, repertoires were characterized only after the peak T cell response. Participants were mostly white British and included more females than males, and it was suggested by the authors that clonal diversity may have been underestimated. Conclusions about previously exposed vaccinees are limited, since just six AZD1222 recipients were seropositive for SARS-CoV-2 at baseline. After two AZD1222 doses, both the breadth and the depth of spike-specific TCRs were significantly higher than at day 0 and than in MenACWY recipients. In the small 56-69-year group, the increase in depth fell short of significance, most likely because of low power. CD4 TCRs associated with the vaccine covered the entire spike protein, and the dominant responses were in regions 160-218 and 743-854.

In the germline V gene, CDR1 corresponds to MNHEY and CDR2 to SVGAGI. V and J are truncated by 6 bases and 13 bases respectively, leaving an intervening sequence of 22 bases. Including the terminal cysteine and phenylalanine, the CDR3 comprises 14 residues. Just the 42-base CDR3 DNA is kept, in frame starting at base 1. The CDR3 regions of human TCRbeta chains were analyzed by immunosequencing. The source study handled its data this way. Repertoire TCRs were checked for matches against a reference library of SARS-CoV-2-specific TCRs that had been generated using the MIRA antigen-specificity platform. Breadth was defined as the fraction of unique TCRs that were SARS-CoV-2-associated. Depth was defined as the fraction of total T cells that were SARS-CoV-2-associated. Using the MIRA data, each spike-specific TCR was assigned both to the spike region to which the TCR was reactive and to a CD4 or CD8 class. Log10-transformed breadth and depth values were compared by one-way ANOVA with Sidak's multiple comparisons tests. What TCRdb holds here is the immuneACCESS table cut down to in-frame rearrangements. Part of the clones is not present; checked against another copy, under half of the missing clones reflect an unresolved V gene, and the others are unexplained. Clone size and V and J calls were adopted from that table, with D and trimming inferred from the DNA. Recorded for this sample are nearly 110,000 clones; roughly nine tenths of them occurred a single time. Clones ranked in the top ten supply 4% to 5.5% of the sample.

The time point label corresponds to: baseline before first vaccination. Samples from vaccinated people were obtained from the UK trials COV001 and COV002, which included a single-blind randomized controlled phase 2/3 trial of AZD1222 (ChAdOx1 nCoV-19) in healthy adults. For TCRbeta chain sequencing, PBMC samples were collected from trial participants at day 0 and at day 28 after the second dose. As concerns this clone: The antigen this receptor binds is unknown. Base quality data are lacking; no much larger clone is found one base away.

The chain couples TRBV6-5 to TRBJ2-1; 5 matching bases give a weak D call of TRBD2. Source: peripheral blood, taken on day 0 of AZD1222 vaccination. The receptor was isolated from an adult in good health. The DNA sequence is TGTGCCAGCAGGATGGACGGACCACGAGCGGAACAGTTCTTC. The translation is CASRMDGPRAEQFF.